These T cell receptor beta chains were read from a single sample in a study of T cell changes during pregnancy in multiple sclerosis. The table came from immunoSEQ multiplex PCR; TCRdb's copy has only in-frame clones and leaves some out. The sample lists about 67,000 clones, around 92% occurring once. Sequencing was performed on peripheral blood, taken in the first trimester of pregnancy. The receptors stem from a female donor with multiple sclerosis, enrolled in a pregnancy study. Both conserved end residues are part of each CDR3. The D gene is left open where the match is weak. Expanded clones are given a class, and other clones once, few, many or no size at all.

d_call j_call clone_size v_call cdr3_aa cdr3_nt
NA TRBJ1-1 NA TRBV29-1 CSVGGLNTEAFF TGCAGCGTGGGAGGGTTGAACACTGAAGCTTTCTTT
NA TRBJ2-7 NA TRBV28 CASSLSRGAGSYEQYF TGTGCCAGCAGTTTAAGTCGCGGGGCCGGCTCCTACGAGCAGTACTTC
TRBD1 TRBJ1-2 NA TRBV27 CASSSGTGGYGYTF TGTGCCAGCAGTTCAGGGACAGGGGGATATGGCTACACCTTC
NA TRBJ2-1 few TRBV2 CASKGDEQFF TGTGCCAGCAAAGGGGATGAGCAGTTCTTC
TRBD1 TRBJ1-4 NA TRBV19 CASSGTGVEKLFF TGTGCCAGCTCCGGGACAGGGGTTGAAAAACTGTTTTTT
TRBD2 TRBJ2-7 NA TRBV7-3 CASSPGGSGYEQYF TGTGCCAGCAGCCCCGGGGGGTCGGGGTACGAGCAGTACTTC
NA TRBJ1-4 once TRBV28 CASRAPGDEKLFF TGTGCCAGCAGGGCACCAGGGGATGAAAAACTGTTTTTT
TRBD1 TRBJ2-5 once TRBV29-1 CSVGGQGTETQYF TGCAGCGTTGGGGGACAGGGGACAGAGACCCAGTACTTC
TRBD2 TRBJ2-1 NA TRBV4-2 CASSHYPKEVSGRAQSEQFF TGTGCCAGCAGCCATTACCCCAAAGAGGTTAGCGGGAGGGCCCAGAGTGAGCAGTTCTTC
TRBD2 TRBJ2-5 NA TRBV5-1 CASRLGTSGGPRGETQYF TGCGCCAGCAGACTTGGGACTAGCGGGGGCCCGAGGGGAGAGACCCAGTACTTC
NA TRBJ2-5 NA TRBV6-1 CASSPTGETQYF TGTGCCAGCAGCCCGACAGGAGAGACCCAGTACTTC